Shown below are 10 T cell receptor beta chains from a single sample sequenced in a study of blood T cells in healthy people across ages. Together with a sample-barcoded 5' primer, a J-beta primer mix was included in a second PCR lasting about 7 to 11 cycles. TCRdb redid the calling of the 5' RACE reads with MiXCR, one entry per CDR3 protein. The table shows about 760,000 distinct CDR3 sequences, with more than 50% occurring only once. The sample taken for sequencing was blood. Receptors were obtained from a man aged 40-49 years in good health.

V and J are TRBV28 and TRBJ1-3; D is uncertain. V shed 3 bases and J shed 1 base, with 7 bases lying between them. CDR3 length: 14 amino acids. In germline, CDR1 is MDHEN, CDR2 SYDVKM. CDR3 protein: CASSFSVSGNTIYF. CDR3 coding DNA: TGTGCCAGCAGTTTCTCCGTGTCTGGAAACACCATATATTTT. The complete variable domain, with remaining parts taken from reference TRBV28 and TRBJ1-3, reads DVKVTQSSRYLVKRTGEKVFLECVQDMDHENMFWYRQDPGLGLRLIYFSYDVKMKEKGDIPEGYSVSREKKERFSLILESASTNQTSMYLCASSFSVSGNTIYFGEGSWLTVV.

The chain joins TRBV28 to TRBJ2-3, with TRBD1 matching 7 bases. CDR1 is MDHEN and CDR2 is SYDVKM in the germline V gene. The CDR3 extends over 15 amino acids. J was trimmed by 2 bases and V by 6 bases; bases with no gene match: 8. Here the CDR3 DNA reads TGTGCCAGCAGCCAAATTCAGGGGGACACAGATACGCAGTATTTT. Its protein is CASSQIQGDTDTQYF.

The chain has TRBV2 and TRBJ2-2; 9 positions agree with TRBD2. The CDR3 spans 15 residues. CDR1 is SNHLY and CDR2 is FYNNEI in the germline V gene. The V segment lost 6 bases and the J segment 1 base; nucleotides outside the gene matches: 3. The CDR3 DNA is TGTGCCAGCAGCAAGACTAGCGGGAACACCGGGGAGCTGTTTTTT. Amino acids: CASSKTSGNTGELFF.

This sequence joins TRBV7-2 and TRBJ1-5; TRBD1 is a possible D gene (6 bases). The CDR3 length is 14 residues. Germline V gives CDR1 SGHTA, CDR2 FQGNSA. Trimming took off 8 bases at V and 4 bases at J, with 15 bases between the two ends. The CDR3, as DNA: TGTGCCAGCCAATCCCAAAGGGGGAATCAGCCCCAGCATTTT. Translating it yields CASQSQRGNQPQHF.

This clonotype was found a few times. This chain uses TRBV7-9 with TRBJ2-7, with 10 bases that match TRBD2. Gene TRBJ2-4 matches the end of the DNA better, so the J call may be wrong. Germline V lookup: CDR1 SEHNR, CDR2 FQNEAQ (reference sequence). The CDR3 runs 14 residues. CDR3 in amino acids: CASSLGTSGNIQYF. In nucleotides, the CDR3 is TGTGCCAGCAGCTTAGGGACTAGCGGTAACATTCAGTACTTC.

V gene TRBV20-1 combines with J gene TRBJ2-6; 8 nucleotides align to TRBD1. CDR3 length: 14 amino acids. Losses at the gene ends were 4 bases for V and 4 bases for J; bases not matched to a gene: 3. Germline-derived CDR1 and CDR2 are DFQATT and SNEGSKA (reference sequence). The CDR3 region has the DNA TGCAGTGCTACGACAGGGGCCGGGGCCAACGTCCTGACTTTC. This codes for CSATTGAGANVLTF.

In its sample, this clonotype was seen once. The chain is built from TRBV5-1 and TRBJ2-7, with D unclear. This CDR3 has 13 amino acids. Per the germline V gene, CDR1 is SGHRS and CDR2 is YFSETQ. Between the trimmed V and J ends, which lost 4 bases and 7 bases, there was a span of 15 bases. As DNA, the CDR3 is TGCGCCAGCAGCCCCCAGTCGTACAATGAGCAGTACTTC. Translating gives CASSPQSYNEQYF.

This chain joins TRBV18 and TRBJ2-1; D uncertain. The CDR3 loop spans 11 amino acids. From germline, CDR1 is KGHSH and CDR2 LQKENI. The ends were cut back, 6 bases at V and 9 bases at J, with 9 bases in the middle. This chain's CDR3 is CASSPVGEQFF. The CDR3 DNA is TGTGCCAGCTCGCCCGTGGGTGAGCAGTTCTTC. The full variable domain, with the rest looked up from reference TRBV18 and TRBJ2-1, is NAGVMQNPRHLVRRRGQEARLRCSPMKGHSHVYWYRQLPEEGLKFMVYLQKENIIDESGMPKERFSAEFPKEGPSILRIQQVVRGDSAAYFCASSPVGEQFFGPGTRLTVL.

This sequence joins TRBV7-9 and TRBJ2-1, with D hard to call. There are 14 residues in the CDR3. Trimming removed 0 bases at V and 8 bases at J, with 11 bases between. The V gene's germline CDR1 is SEHNR and CDR2 FQNEAQ (reference sequence). This CDR3 is CASSLAGYGDEQFF. The CDR3 nucleotides read TGTGCCAGCAGCTTAGCAGGGTATGGGGATGAGCAGTTCTTC.

The V gene is TRBV20-1, the J gene TRBJ2-3, with D possibly being TRBD2 (6 bases). CDR3 length: 12 amino acids. From germline, CDR1 is DFQATT and CDR2 SNEGSKA (reference sequence). V was shortened by 6 bases and J by 5 bases, with 12 bases between the two germline ends. Here the CDR3 reads CSAASGGDTQYF. The DNA for the CDR3 is TGCAGTGCCGCTTCCGGGGGAGATACGCAGTATTTT.